A selection of T cell receptor beta chains follows, all from one sample in a study of T-cell memory formation after mild COVID-19. TCRdb itself ran the 5' RACE reads through MiXCR, one entry per CDR3 protein. The repertoire consists of tens of thousands of distinct CDR3 sequences, with about 13% occurring once and the leading ten covering about a quarter. Material for sequencing was PBMCs or a T cell subset sorted from them (not recorded which). These receptors were collected from an adult woman who had mild COVID-19 (a few samples of this study predate the infection). Cell type and time point are not known. Both conserved end residues are part of each CDR3. The D gene is left open where the match is weak. Only some rows state a clone size, as once, few, many or a class for expanded clones.

V	D	size	J	CDR3	DNA
TRBV29-1	.	few	TRBJ2-1	CSVDVSGEQFF	TGCAGCGTTGACGTTAGTGGTGAGCAGTTCTTC
TRBV4-1	.	.	TRBJ1-2	CASSQAAGDRSAGGYTF	TGCGCCAGCAGCCAAGCCGCCGGGGACCGAAGTGCAGGTGGCTACACCTTC
TRBV7-9	.	.	TRBJ2-2	CASSPSYLANTGELFF	TGTGCCAGCAGCCCCAGTTACCTCGCGAACACCGGGGAGCTGTTTTTT
TRBV5-1	TRBD2	few	TRBJ2-3	CASSSTSGGATDTQYF	TGCGCCAGCAGCTCGACTAGCGGGGGGGCCACAGATACGCAGTATTTT
TRBV12-3/TRBV12-4	.	few	TRBJ1-2	CASSAGYGYTF	TGTGCCAGCTCCGCTGGCTATGGCTACACCTTC
TRBV12-3/TRBV12-4	.	few	TRBJ2-3	CATAAVVSSSTDTQYF	TGTGCCACCGCGGCCGTCGTAAGCTCAAGCACAGATACGCAGTATTTT
TRBV7-6	.	.	TRBJ2-2	CASSLSRANTGELFF	TGTGCCAGCAGCTTATCCAGGGCCAACACCGGGGAGCTGTTTTTT
TRBV6-2/TRBV6-3	.	.	TRBJ2-1	CASTSEAGTGGEQFF	TGTGCCAGCACCTCCGAGGCAGGGACTGGGGGTGAGCAGTTCTTC
TRBV24-1	TRBD1	few	TRBJ2-1	CAVQGAFDNEQFF	TGTGCCGTACAGGGGGCCTTCGACAATGAGCAGTTCTTC
TRBV12-3/TRBV12-4	TRBD2	.	TRBJ2-5	CASSFQAGEETQYF	TGTGCCAGCAGTTTTCAGGCGGGGGAAGAGACCCAGTACTTC
TRBV30	TRBD1	.	TRBJ1-5	CAAGGRQGAQHF	TGTGCCGCAGGGGGTAGACAGGGAGCCCAGCATTTT
TRBV29-1	.	many	TRBJ2-1	CSVHSTAGGYEQFF	TGCAGCGTTCATTCGACGGCCGGGGGCTATGAGCAGTTCTTC
TRBV20-1	TRBD2	few	TRBJ2-1	CSAVPTSGVNNEQFF	TGCAGTGCGGTCCCGACTAGCGGGGTTAACAATGAGCAGTTCTTC
TRBV29-1	.	few	TRBJ1-2	CSVGGWDTLYGYTF	TGCAGCGTCGGCGGGTGGGACACCCTATATGGCTACACCTTC
TRBV27	TRBD1	.	TRBJ2-1	CASSLPTGGGYNEQFF	TGTGCCAGCAGTTTACCGACAGGGGGCGGGTACAATGAGCAGTTCTTC
TRBV12-3/TRBV12-4	.	.	TRBJ2-2	CASSRTPSKLFF	TGTGCCAGCAGCAGGACCCCGTCAAAGCTGTTTTTT
TRBV7-9	.	many	TRBJ2-2	CASSMTVSVTGELFF	TGTGCCAGCAGCATGACAGTGTCGGTCACCGGGGAGCTGTTTTTT
TRBV6-6	.	few	TRBJ1-2	CASSYSIDYSNYGYTF	TGTGCCAGCAGTTACTCGATAGATTACTCTAACTATGGCTACACCTTC
TRBV25-1	.	few	TRBJ2-7	CASSMRGYEQYF	TGTGCCAGCAGTATGCGGGGATACGAGCAGTACTTC
TRBV5-1	TRBD1	.	TRBJ1-4	CASSLGGTGEAILTAELFF	TGCGCCAGCAGCTTGGGAGGGACAGGGGAAGCCATACTGACCGCGGAACTGTTTTTT
TRBV9	TRBD2	few	TRBJ2-1	CASSVDLAGNNEQFF	TGTGCCAGCAGCGTAGACCTAGCGGGGAACAATGAGCAGTTCTTC
TRBV6-2/TRBV6-3	TRBD2	few	TRBJ2-1	CASSYGLAVVSGFF	TGTGCCAGCAGTTACGGGCTAGCGGTCGTCTCAGGGTTCTTC